This is a list of T cell receptor beta chains from one sample in a study of Ad26.COV2.S vaccination and SARS-CoV-2 variants. Sequencing used immunoSEQ multiplex PCR; TCRdb keeps in-frame clones, though not all of them. The sample includes some 330,000 clones, approximately 87% of them seen just once. Sequences were derived from peripheral blood, sampled in a trial of Ad26.COV2.S vaccine versus placebo. These receptors were taken from a person aged 18 to 59 who received the Ad26.COV2.S COVID-19 vaccine or a placebo. Both conserved end residues are part of each CDR3. Each record gives: J gene, clone size, D gene, V gene, CDR3 protein, CDR3 DNA. A D gene is named only where the DNA matches it firmly. Only some rows state a clone size, as once, few, many or a class for expanded clones.

J: TRBJ2-2; size: .; D: .; V: TRBV11-3; CDR3: CASRSQRENTGELFF; DNA: TGTGCCAGCAGATCACAACGGGAGAACACCGGGGAGCTGTTTTTT
J: TRBJ2-1; size: .; D: .; V: TRBV11-3; CDR3: CASSGWTGELSGSSYNEQFF; DNA: TGTGCCAGCAGCGGGTGGACAGGGGAGTTAAGCGGGAGCTCCTACAATGAGCAGTTCTTC
J: TRBJ1-1; size: .; D: .; V: TRBV10-3; CDR3: CAISDPDRRGTEAFF; DNA: TGTGCCATCAGTGACCCGGACAGACGAGGGACTGAAGCTTTCTTT
J: TRBJ2-5; size: .; D: .; V: TRBV15; CDR3: CATSRERQPGETQYF; DNA: TGTGCCACCAGCAGAGAAAGACAGCCGGGGGAGACCCAGTACTTC
J: TRBJ2-5; size: once; D: TRBD2; V: TRBV19; CDR3: CATSHTSEKETQYF; DNA: TGTGCCACCTCTCACACTAGCGAAAAAGAGACCCAGTACTTC
J: TRBJ2-7; size: .; D: .; V: TRBV29-1; CDR3: CSVLGAADEQYF; DNA: TGCAGCGTCCTGGGGGCGGCTGACGAGCAGTACTTC
J: TRBJ1-3; size: .; D: .; V: TRBV9; CDR3: CASSPTDNTIYF; DNA: TGTGCCAGCAGCCCGACCGATAACACCATATATTTT
J: TRBJ2-7; size: .; D: .; V: TRBV7-8; CDR3: CASSLAPPPVGYEQYF; DNA: TGTGCCAGCAGCTTAGCCCCACCTCCGGTTGGCTACGAGCAGTACTTC
J: TRBJ2-3; size: .; D: .; V: TRBV7-9; CDR3: CASSPGGRPDTQYF; DNA: TGTGCCAGCAGCCCCGGGGGGCGTCCAGATACGCAGTATTTT
J: TRBJ1-1; size: .; D: TRBD1; V: TRBV10-1; CDR3: CASSETPQGGTEAFF; DNA: TGCGCCAGCAGTGAGACTCCACAGGGGGGGACTGAAGCTTTCTTT
J: TRBJ1-4; size: .; D: .; V: TRBV19; CDR3: CASSITRGNEKLFF; DNA: TGTGCCAGTAGTATAACTCGGGGAAATGAAAAACTGTTTTTT
J: TRBJ2-3; size: .; D: TRBD2; V: TRBV19; CDR3: CASKERGFLDTQYF; DNA: TGTGCCAGTAAAGAGCGGGGCTTCTTAGATACGCAGTATTTT
J: TRBJ2-2; size: .; D: .; V: TRBV6-6; CDR3: CASSYYDDLFF; DNA: TGTGCCAGCAGTTACTATGACGACCTGTTTTTT
J: TRBJ2-3; size: .; D: TRBD2; V: TRBV6-5; CDR3: CASSLSGGYTDTQYF; DNA: TGTGCCAGCAGTTTGAGCGGGGGGTACACAGATACGCAGTATTTT
J: TRBJ1-1; size: .; D: .; V: TRBV6-2/TRBV6-3; CDR3: CASSPNPGNTEAFF; DNA: TGTGCCAGCAGTCCGAACCCCGGGAACACTGAAGCTTTCTTT
J: TRBJ2-5; size: .; D: .; V: TRBV15; CDR3: CATTPPSEETQYF; DNA: TGTGCCACCACTCCGCCCTCCGAAGAGACCCAGTACTTC
J: TRBJ2-1; size: .; D: .; V: TRBV5-1; CDR3: CASSLITNHEQFF; DNA: TGCGCCAGCAGCTTAATAACTAACCACGAGCAGTTCTTC
J: TRBJ2-5; size: .; D: TRBD1; V: TRBV20-1; CDR3: CSASTAVGQGVQETQYF; DNA: TGCAGTGCTAGTACGGCTGTTGGACAGGGCGTCCAAGAGACCCAGTACTTC
J: TRBJ1-2; size: .; D: .; V: TRBV19; CDR3: CASSTEGPLNYGYTF; DNA: TGTGCCAGTTCTACCGAGGGGCCCCTTAACTATGGCTACACCTTC
J: TRBJ2-4; size: .; D: .; V: TRBV7-2; CDR3: CASSLGSAKNIQYF; DNA: TGTGCCAGCAGCTTAGGATCTGCCAAAAACATTCAGTACTTC
J: TRBJ1-1; size: .; D: .; V: TRBV7-2; CDR3: CASSLGQGFMNTEAFF; DNA: TGTGCCAGCAGCTTAGGGCAGGGATTTATGAACACTGAAGCTTTCTTT
J: TRBJ1-1; size: once; D: .; V: TRBV15; CDR3: CATSRERGRGGMNTEAFF; DNA: TGTGCCACCAGCAGAGAAAGGGGACGGGGAGGTATGAACACTGAAGCTTTCTTT
J: TRBJ2-7; size: .; D: TRBD1; V: TRBV15; CDR3: CATSSGQGSYEQYF; DNA: TGTGCCACCAGCAGCGGACAGGGGAGCTACGAGCAGTACTTC
J: TRBJ2-7; size: .; D: TRBD2; V: TRBV7-8; CDR3: CASSSSGGAYEQYF; DNA: TGTGCCAGCAGCTCTAGCGGGGGGGCCTACGAGCAGTACTTC
J: TRBJ2-7; size: .; D: .; V: TRBV6-5; CDR3: CASSYSRVSGSYEQYF; DNA: TGTGCCAGCAGTTACTCGAGAGTTTCCGGTTCCTACGAGCAGTACTTC
J: TRBJ2-1; size: .; D: .; V: TRBV28; CDR3: CASYTPAGWDEQFF; DNA: TGTGCCAGTTACACCCCTGCAGGCTGGGATGAGCAGTTCTTC
J: TRBJ1-5; size: .; D: .; V: TRBV6-5; CDR3: CASSYGDMGVETQHF; DNA: TGTGCCAGCAGTTACGGGGACATGGGGGTAGAGACCCAGCATTTT
J: TRBJ1-6; size: .; D: .; V: TRBV6-1; CDR3: CASSELWTSSPLHF; DNA: TGTGCCAGCAGTGAACTGTGGACAAGTTCACCCCTCCACTTT